This T cell receptor (beta chain) was sequenced in a study of cytomegalovirus exposure and HLA in healthy donors. After removal of 5 bases from V and 4 bases from J, the junction contained 2 bases not matched to a gene. There are 14 residues in the CDR3. CDR1 is SEHNR, CDR2 FQNEAQ, per germline (reference sequence). Primers included in the PCR were 60 Vbeta and 13 Jbeta primers. Clones were sequenced by immunoSEQ multiplex PCR, and TCRdb holds only the in-frame ones, with some missing. The table shows 150,000 to 200,000 clones, with about three quarters occurring only once. The material sequenced was PBMCs. This clonotype originated in a woman in her thirties or forties in good health and CMV-seronegative. This rearrangement joins TRBV7-9 to TRBJ1-5; 10 bases fit TRBD1. This CDR3 reads CASSPGQGNQPQHF. DNA for the CDR3: TGTGCCAGCAGCCCGGGACAGGGGAATCAGCCCCAGCATTTT.